A selection of T cell receptor beta chains follows, all from one sample in a study of cytomegalovirus exposure and HLA in healthy donors. The method was immunoSEQ multiplex PCR; TCRdb's version includes in-frame clones alone and lacks a portion of them. The data contain about 98,000 clones, about 94% of them singletons. The sample taken for sequencing was PBMCs. Source of these receptors: a woman between 18 and 29 years old in good health and CMV-seronegative. The CDR3 runs from the conserved cysteine through the conserved F or W. Fields, in order: V gene, D gene, clone size, J gene, CDR3 protein, CDR3 DNA. D genes are given only for firm matches. For some rows the clone size is stated as once, few or many, or as a class when expanded; others skip it.

v_call: TRBV4-1; d_call: TRBD1; clone_size: few; j_call: TRBJ2-7; cdr3_aa: CASSQGQGGTYEQYF; cdr3_nt: TGCGCCAGCAGCCAGGGACAGGGGGGAACCTACGAGCAGTACTTC
v_call: TRBV6-4; d_call: -; clone_size: few; j_call: TRBJ2-3; cdr3_aa: CASSDSGGVGGTADTQYF; cdr3_nt: TGTGCCAGCAGTGACTCGGGTGGAGTTGGGGGGACCGCAGATACGCAGTATTTT
v_call: TRBV6-5; d_call: -; clone_size: -; j_call: TRBJ1-4; cdr3_aa: CASRGGNEKLFF; cdr3_nt: TGTGCCAGCAGAGGGGGAAATGAAAAACTGTTTTTT
v_call: TRBV7-3; d_call: -; clone_size: -; j_call: TRBJ1-1; cdr3_aa: CASSSTPNTEAFF; cdr3_nt: TGTGCCAGCAGCTCGACACCTAACACTGAAGCTTTCTTT
v_call: TRBV27; d_call: -; clone_size: -; j_call: TRBJ2-1; cdr3_aa: CASSLGVAVYNEQFF; cdr3_nt: TGTGCCAGCAGTTTAGGGGTAGCGGTCTACAATGAGCAGTTCTTC
v_call: TRBV4-1; d_call: TRBD2; clone_size: -; j_call: TRBJ2-2; cdr3_aa: CASSPGGGAGTGELFF; cdr3_nt: TGCGCCAGCAGCCCGGGGGGGGGCGCGGGAACCGGGGAGCTGTTTTTT
v_call: TRBV6-5; d_call: -; clone_size: -; j_call: TRBJ1-2; cdr3_aa: CASSYPTAGARGYTF; cdr3_nt: TGTGCCAGCAGTTACCCGACCGCAGGGGCGCGCGGCTACACCTTC
v_call: TRBV6-6; d_call: -; clone_size: -; j_call: TRBJ2-2; cdr3_aa: CASSPTGAGELFF; cdr3_nt: TGTGCCAGCAGTCCGACGGGGGCCGGGGAGCTGTTTTTT
v_call: TRBV6-1; d_call: -; clone_size: -; j_call: TRBJ1-5; cdr3_aa: CASSEHPPGDQPQHF; cdr3_nt: TGTGCCAGCAGTGAACACCCCCCGGGGGATCAGCCCCAGCATTTT
v_call: TRBV11-2; d_call: TRBD2; clone_size: -; j_call: TRBJ2-7; cdr3_aa: CASSLSGTLYF; cdr3_nt: TGTGCCAGCAGCTTGAGCGGGACCCTCTACTTC
v_call: TRBV6-5; d_call: TRBD1; clone_size: -; j_call: TRBJ2-1; cdr3_aa: CASSYRDSTHNEQFF; cdr3_nt: TGTGCCAGCAGTTACCGGGACAGTACTCACAATGAGCAGTTCTTC
v_call: TRBV15; d_call: TRBD1; clone_size: -; j_call: TRBJ1-1; cdr3_aa: CATSSPGGRKNTEAFF; cdr3_nt: TGTGCCACCAGCAGTCCAGGGGGTAGAAAGAACACTGAAGCTTTCTTT
v_call: TRBV15; d_call: -; clone_size: once; j_call: TRBJ2-3; cdr3_aa: CATSRYTDTQYF; cdr3_nt: TGTGCCACCAGCAGATACACAGATACGCAGTATTTT
v_call: TRBV5-1; d_call: TRBD1; clone_size: -; j_call: TRBJ2-3; cdr3_aa: CASSSELTTGRHRYF; cdr3_nt: TGCGCCAGCAGCTCCGAACTAACGACAGGGCGTCACAGGTATTTT
v_call: TRBV6-5; d_call: TRBD1; clone_size: -; j_call: TRBJ2-3; cdr3_aa: CASRKRGLGNTQYF; cdr3_nt: TGTGCCAGCAGAAAGAGGGGGCTTGGAAATACGCAGTATTTT
v_call: TRBV19; d_call: -; clone_size: -; j_call: TRBJ2-4; cdr3_aa: CASSRQGQNIQYF; cdr3_nt: TGTGCCAGTAGTAGGCAGGGCCAAAACATTCAGTACTTC
v_call: TRBV6-5; d_call: -; clone_size: -; j_call: TRBJ2-4; cdr3_aa: CASSATGIIQYF; cdr3_nt: TGTGCCAGCAGTGCGACGGGGATCATTCAGTACTTC
v_call: TRBV5-4; d_call: TRBD1; clone_size: -; j_call: TRBJ2-5; cdr3_aa: CASSFVGQGRGETQYF; cdr3_nt: TGTGCCAGCAGCTTTGTGGGACAGGGCCGTGGGGAGACCCAGTACTTC
v_call: TRBV9; d_call: -; clone_size: once; j_call: TRBJ2-1; cdr3_aa: CASSVGFSSRSYNEQFF; cdr3_nt: TGTGCCAGCAGCGTAGGGTTCTCCTCCCGGTCCTACAATGAGCAGTTCTTC
v_call: TRBV15; d_call: -; clone_size: -; j_call: TRBJ1-5; cdr3_aa: CATSLGGSNQPQHF; cdr3_nt: TGTGCCACCAGCTTGGGAGGTAGCAATCAGCCCCAGCATTTT
v_call: TRBV2; d_call: -; clone_size: -; j_call: TRBJ1-2; cdr3_aa: CASSEERFFWTTGGYTF; cdr3_nt: TGTGCCAGCAGTGAAGAAAGGTTTTTTTGGACAACTGGTGGCTACACCTTC
v_call: TRBV7-6; d_call: TRBD1; clone_size: -; j_call: TRBJ1-1; cdr3_aa: CASSLGGGDRVNTEAFF; cdr3_nt: TGTGCCAGCAGCTTAGGGGGAGGGGACAGGGTGAACACTGAAGCTTTCTTT
v_call: TRBV7-6; d_call: TRBD2; clone_size: -; j_call: TRBJ2-5; cdr3_aa: CASSASGVPKETQYF; cdr3_nt: TGTGCCAGCAGCGCGAGCGGGGTCCCGAAAGAGACCCAGTACTTC
v_call: TRBV27; d_call: TRBD2; clone_size: -; j_call: TRBJ2-3; cdr3_aa: CASSLGLAGGADTQYF; cdr3_nt: TGTGCCAGCAGCCTCGGACTAGCGGGGGGCGCAGATACGCAGTATTTT
v_call: TRBV4-1; d_call: TRBD2; clone_size: -; j_call: TRBJ2-3; cdr3_aa: CASSQDGRGTDTQYF; cdr3_nt: TGCGCCAGCAGCCAAGACGGGAGGGGCACAGATACGCAGTATTTT
v_call: TRBV19; d_call: TRBD2; clone_size: -; j_call: TRBJ2-6; cdr3_aa: CASSRGVAGANVLTF; cdr3_nt: TGTGCCAGTAGCCGGGGGGTCGCTGGGGCCAACGTCCTGACTTTC
v_call: TRBV9; d_call: -; clone_size: -; j_call: TRBJ2-3; cdr3_aa: CASSVDSSARNSDTQYF; cdr3_nt: TGTGCCAGCAGCGTAGATAGTAGCGCCCGGAATTCAGATACGCAGTATTTT
v_call: TRBV11-2; d_call: -; clone_size: -; j_call: TRBJ2-4; cdr3_aa: CASSFPAENIQYF; cdr3_nt: TGTGCCAGCAGCTTTCCCGCAGAAAACATTCAGTACTTC
v_call: TRBV6-4; d_call: TRBD2; clone_size: -; j_call: TRBJ2-3; cdr3_aa: CASSSSGGAPDTQYF; cdr3_nt: TGTGCCAGCAGTAGCAGCGGGGGGGCCCCAGATACGCAGTATTTT